These 4 T cell receptor beta chains were sequenced from one sample in a study of blood T cells in healthy people across ages. A second PCR of roughly 7 to 11 cycles used a sample-barcoded 5' primer and a J-beta primer mix. TCRdb ran MiXCR on the 5' RACE reads and lists one entry per CDR3 protein. The table shows about 800,000 distinct CDR3 sequences, with roughly 64% occurring only once. The sample was blood. These TCRs come from a man younger than 40 in good health.

This chain joins TRBV7-2 and TRBJ2-7; D perhaps matches TRBD1 (6 bases). V gave up 3 bases and J gave up 2 bases, with 20 bases separating them. Looked up from germline, CDR1 is SGHTA and CDR2 is FQGNSA. The CDR3 covers 17 residues. Here the CDR3 reads CASSFSSGGGTPYEQYF. As DNA, the CDR3 is TGTGCCAGCAGCTTCAGTTCTGGTGGGGGCACCCCCTACGAGCAGTACTTC.

This clonotype has ten or more counts. This rearrangement joins TRBV5-1 to TRBJ2-1, with TRBD2 matching 11 bases. Trimming cost V 0 bases and J 6 bases; bases outside gene matches: 5. Germline V gene lookup returns CDR1 SGHRS and CDR2 YFSETQ. CDR3 length: 16 residues. In DNA form, the CDR3 reads TGCGCCAGCAGCTTGGTGGCTAGCGGGAGGCCCAATGAGCAGTTCTTC. It specifies CASSLVASGRPNEQFF.

This clonotype came up a few times. The chain links TRBV6-2 or TRBV6-3 to TRBJ2-1; D remains unclear. Looked up from germline, CDR1 is MNHEY and CDR2 is SVGEGT. Trimming took 5 bases from V and 9 from J, leaving 14 bases between them. The CDR3 loop spans 13 amino acids. CDR3 sequence: CASSLIDGGEQFF. In nucleotides, the CDR3 is TGTGCCAGCAGTCTCATTGACGGCGGTGAGCAGTTCTTC.

V gene TRBV6-6 combines with J gene TRBJ2-5, with 9 bases fitting TRBD2. CDR1 is MNHNY, CDR2 SVGAGI, per germline (reference sequence). CDR3 length: 17 amino acids. Trimming at V came to 0 bases and at J to 4 bases, leaving 9 bases not matched to a gene. CDR3 amino acids: CASSYSIQRGVGETQYF. CDR3 coding DNA: TGTGCCAGCAGTTACTCGATCCAGCGGGGGGTTGGAGAGACCCAGTACTTC.